Each of the 22 T cell receptor beta chains below was sequenced from the same sample in a study of beta chain features in type 1 diabetes. Expressed TCRB transcripts were sequenced because the isolated RNA had all been reverse transcribed beforehand. Method: immunoSEQ multiplex PCR; TCRdb's copy keeps in-frame clones and lacks some. This table holds approximately 380,000 clones, more than 12% found once. The sample was naive CD4+ T cells from blood. These receptors all come from a woman aged 18-29 years in good health.

This sequence joins TRBV2 and TRBJ2-7, with D perhaps matching TRBD1 (5 bases). The germline V gene encodes CDR1 SNHLY and CDR2 FYNNEI. The CDR3 has 12 residues. Trimming cost V 6 bases and J 2 bases, with 8 bases left between them. Here the CDR3 DNA reads TGTGCCAGCAGGGGGCTCCCCTACGAGCAGTACTTC. As protein: CASRGLPYEQYF.

The chain employs TRBV5-4 and TRBJ2-7; 7 bases fit TRBD2. Germline assignment: CDR1 SGHNT and CDR2 YYREEE (reference sequence). V dropped 2 bases and J dropped 1; count of bases not matched to a gene: 9. The CDR3 spans 16 residues. CDR3 in DNA: TGTGCCAGCAGCTTTCGGACTAGTGGAGGATCCTACGAGCAGTACTTC. Encoded protein: CASSFRTSGGSYEQYF.

This clone was counted a few times. The chain uses TRBV4-3 and TRBJ2-1, with a possible D match to TRBD2 (5 bases). CDR1 and CDR2 (germline): LGHNA, YSLEER. Trimming took 0 bases from V and 9 from J, leaving 9 bases between them. The length of the CDR3 is 13 residues. The DNA of the CDR3 is TGCGCCAGCAGCCAAGAAAGCGGAGGTGAGCAGTTCTTC. Translating it yields CASSQESGGEQFF.

The chain couples TRBV30 to TRBJ1-5; D is unclear. CDR1 GTSNPN and CDR2 SVGIG come from the germline V gene (reference sequence). Trimming stripped 0 bases from V and 7 bases from J, with 13 bases between. The CDR3 sequence is 14 residues long. CDR3: CAWSVARVRQPQHF. CDR3 DNA sequence: TGTGCCTGGAGTGTAGCGAGGGTGAGGCAGCCCCAGCATTTT.

The rearrangement uses TRBV19 and TRBJ2-1; TRBD2 aligns across 9 bases. V was pared by 6 bases and J by 12 bases, with 6 bases of the junction left unmatched. The germline V gene has CDR1 LNHDA and CDR2 SQIVND (reference sequence). The CDR3 spans 12 residues. The CDR3 is CASRLAGGWQFF. CDR3 nucleotides: TGTGCCAGTAGACTAGCGGGCGGGTGGCAGTTCTTC.

The chain recombines TRBV30 with TRBJ1-1; 10 positions agree with TRBD1. The ends lost 6 bases at V and 5 bases at J; junction bases unmatched: 9. Germline-derived CDR1 and CDR2 are GTSNPN and SVGIG (reference sequence). CDR3 length: 14 amino acids. This CDR3 is CACQTGGVGTEAFF. DNA of the CDR3: TGTGCCTGTCAGACAGGGGGCGTTGGGACTGAAGCTTTCTTT. The complete variable domain, with remaining parts taken from reference TRBV30 and TRBJ1-1, reads SQTIHQWPATLVQPVGSPLSLECTVEGTSNPNLYWYRQAAGRGLQLLFYSVGIGQISSEVPQNLSASRPQDRQFILSSKKLLLSDSGFYLCACQTGGVGTEAFFGQGTRLTVV.

This clone was seen a few times. V usage is TRBV5-1 and J usage is TRBJ2-1; 9 bases align to TRBD1. The CDR3 sequence is 15 residues long. CDR1 is SGHRS, CDR2 YFSETQ, per germline. V dropped 4 bases and J dropped 5; count of bases not matched to a gene: 7. CDR3 DNA sequence: TGCGCCAGCAGCCCCCCCGGGACAGGGAACAATGAGCAGTTCTTC. Encoded protein: CASSPPGTGNNEQFF.

This clone was picked up a small number of times. V is TRBV4-1 and J is TRBJ1-2, with a possible D match to TRBD1 (6 bases). Germline V gene lookup returns CDR1 MGHRA and CDR2 YSYEKL. The CDR3 contains 14 residues. The V and J ends lost 2 bases and 8 bases respectively, with 15 bases between them. The CDR3 region has the DNA TGCGCCAGCAGCCAAACAGGGATAGGACGAGGCTACACCTTC. It specifies CASSQTGIGRGYTF.

This chain connects TRBV18 to TRBJ2-5, with D maybe TRBD1 (6 bases). The V end lost 0 bases, the J end lost 2 bases, and 10 bases lay between the germline ends. The CDR3 loop spans 15 amino acids. CDR1 is KGHSH and CDR2 is LQKENI in the germline V gene. For the CDR3, the DNA is TGTGCCAGCTCACCACCGTACCAGGGGCAAGAGACCCAGTACTTC. Its translation is CASSPPYQGQETQYF.

This clone has a handful of counts. Other DNA sequences in this specimen translate into the identical CDR3. This chain uses TRBV30 with TRBJ2-3, with 7 bases matching TRBD2. CDR1 and CDR2 from the germline V gene are GTSNPN and SVGIG (reference sequence). V lost 5 bases and J lost 2; bases outside the gene matches: 7. There are 14 residues in the CDR3. CDR3 nucleotides: TGTGCCTGGGGACTAGGAGGGTCCACAGATACGCAGTATTTT. This sequence encodes CAWGLGGSTDTQYF.

The chain couples TRBV9 to TRBJ2-7; TRBD2 agrees at 11 bases. There are 16 residues in the CDR3. The trim removed 4 bases at V and 3 bases at J, leaving 9 bases unmatched. The germline gives CDR1 SGDLS, CDR2 YYNGEE. Here the CDR3 DNA reads TGTGCCAGCAGCCAGACTTTAGCGGGAGGGCGCTACGAGCAGTACTTC. This translates into CASSQTLAGGRYEQYF.

The J gene is TRBJ2-1, the V gene TRBV6-7, with D possibly being TRBD2 (5 bases). TRBV6-7 counts as an open reading frame of uncertain function. V lost 0 bases and J 10 bases, leaving 22 bases between the germline ends. This CDR3 comprises 17 residues. The CDR3 DNA reads TGTGCCAGCAGTTACTCGAACGTTAGCGAGATCCTTAGGGAGCAGTTCTTC. Its translation: CASSYSNVSEILREQFF.

This clone was detected a few times. The V call is TRBV30, the J call TRBJ1-5; no clear D gene. The CDR3 has 14 residues. Trimming cost V 0 bases and J 3 bases, with 9 bases left between them. Germline loops: CDR1 GTSNPN, CDR2 SVGIG (reference sequence). CDR3 DNA: TGTGCCTGGAGTGTAGCCGGGAACAATCAGCCCCAGCATTTT. Residues: CAWSVAGNNQPQHF. Filled out from reference TRBV30 and TRBJ1-5, the complete variable domain reads SQTIHQWPATLVQPVGSPLSLECTVEGTSNPNLYWYRQAAGRGLQLLFYSVGIGQISSEVPQNLSASRPQDRQFILSSKKLLLSDSGFYLCAWSVAGNNQPQHFGDGTRLSIL.

This clone was picked up a small number of times. This chain uses TRBV29-1 with TRBJ2-5; D perhaps matches TRBD2 (5 bases). V was trimmed by 8 bases and J by 2 bases, leaving 9 bases between them. In germline, CDR1 is SQVTM, CDR2 ANQGSEA. This CDR3 comprises 11 residues. CDR3 sequence reads: CSTRGQETQYF. CDR3 nucleotides: TGCAGCACACGGGGTCAAGAGACCCAGTACTTC.

The chain is built from TRBV28 and TRBJ2-5, with TRBD2 matching over 11 bases. Germline V gene lookup returns CDR1 MDHEN and CDR2 SYDVKM. V lost 6 bases and J lost 4; bases outside the gene matches: 7. The CDR3 runs 15 residues. CDR3 in amino acids: CASRDRGLAGETQYF. As DNA, the CDR3 is TGTGCCAGCAGAGACCGCGGACTAGCGGGAGAGACCCAGTACTTC.

The V and J genes are TRBV29-1 and TRBJ2-5, with a weak D call TRBD2 (5 bases). Germline-derived CDR1 and CDR2 are SQVTM and ANQGSEA. V lost 7 bases to trimming and J lost 11 bases, with 17 bases between them. The CDR3 sequence is 11 residues long. This CDR3 is CSAGDELAQYF. The CDR3 region has the DNA TGCAGCGCCGGGGATGAGCTGGCACAGTACTTC.

The sample holds a few counts of this clone. The rearrangement links TRBV6-5 to TRBJ2-7; 12 bases are shared with TRBD2. The junction had 7 bases not matched to a gene; V was cut back by 6 bases and J by 4 bases. The CDR3 contains 15 residues. The germline CDR1 and CDR2 sequences are MNHEY and SVGAGI. CDR3 DNA sequence: TGTGCCAGCAGACTGACTAGCGGGAGTGCTTACGAGCAGTACTTC. This encodes CASRLTSGSAYEQYF.

V gene TRBV15 combines with J gene TRBJ1-2; tentatively, D is TRBD1 (5 bases). V lost 2 bases to trimming and J lost 0 bases, with 10 bases between them. This CDR3 has 15 amino acids. Looked up from germline, CDR1 is LNHNV and CDR2 is YYDKDF (reference sequence). The CDR3 reads CATSRSHRSNYGYTF. Here the CDR3 DNA reads TGTGCCACCAGCAGATCCCACAGGTCTAACTATGGCTACACCTTC.

A few counts support this clone. This chain connects TRBV7-9 to TRBJ2-5; D not certain. Germline loops: CDR1 SEHNR, CDR2 FQNEAQ (reference sequence). Trimming cost V 1 base and J 12 bases, with 9 bases left between them. CDR3 size: 11 residues. The CDR3 spells CASSLELPEYF. CDR3 DNA sequence: TGTGCCAGCAGCTTAGAACTCCCCGAGTACTTC. Supplemented by reference TRBV7-9 and TRBJ2-5, the full variable domain reads DTGVSQNPRHKITKRGQNVTFRCDPISEHNRLYWYRQTLGQGPEFLTYFQNEAQLEKSRLLSDRFSAERPKGSFSTLEIQRTEQGDSAMYLCASSLELPEYFGPGTRLLVL.

This clone turned up a few times. Sequence at one end of the junction differs from germline and may be a read error. The V and J genes are TRBV7-2 and TRBJ2-1; 9 bases match TRBD1. CDR3 length equals 14 residues. Germline assignment: CDR1 SGHTA and CDR2 FQGNSA. The CDR3 nucleotides are TGTGCCAGCAGCTTAGCTATGACAGGGGGAGATCAAATCTTC. Translated: CASSLAMTGGDQIF.

The J gene is TRBJ1-1, the V gene TRBV11-1; tentative D call: TRBD1 (5 bases). The V end was cut by 5 bases, the J end by 0 bases, with 16 bases between. Germline V gene data show CDR1 as SGHAT and CDR2 as FQDESV (reference sequence). The length of the CDR3 is 16 residues. The CDR3 protein is CASSGGSDAMNTEAFF. CDR3 in DNA: TGTGCCAGCAGCGGGGGGTCCGACGCCATGAACACTGAAGCTTTCTTT.

This clone turned up a few times. The V and J genes are TRBV4-3 and TRBJ2-3; the D gene is possibly TRBD2 (5 bases). The CDR3 extends over 17 amino acids. CDR1 and CDR2 from the germline V gene are LGHNA and YSLEER. The ends were cut back, 6 bases at V and 4 bases at J, with 23 bases in the middle. The DNA of the CDR3 is TGCGCCAGCAGTCGGACCCAGGTCGGGAACATGGCAGATACGCAGTATTTT. As protein: CASSRTQVGNMADTQYF.